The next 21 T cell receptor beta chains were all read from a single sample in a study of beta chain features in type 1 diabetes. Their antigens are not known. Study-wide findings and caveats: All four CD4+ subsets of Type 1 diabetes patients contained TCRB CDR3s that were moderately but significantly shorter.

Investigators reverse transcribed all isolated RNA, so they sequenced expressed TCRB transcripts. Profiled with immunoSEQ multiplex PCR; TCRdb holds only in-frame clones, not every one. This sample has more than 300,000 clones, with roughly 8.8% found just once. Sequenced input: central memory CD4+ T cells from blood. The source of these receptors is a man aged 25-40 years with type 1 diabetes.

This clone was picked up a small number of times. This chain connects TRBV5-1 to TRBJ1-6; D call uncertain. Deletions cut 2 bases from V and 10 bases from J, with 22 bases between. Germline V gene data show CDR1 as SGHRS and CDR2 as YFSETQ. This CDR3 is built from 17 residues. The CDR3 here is CASSLFLGPGGRSPLHF. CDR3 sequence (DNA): TGCGCCAGCAGCTTATTTTTAGGCCCGGGTGGCCGCTCACCCCTCCACTTT. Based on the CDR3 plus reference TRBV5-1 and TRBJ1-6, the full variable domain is KAGVTQTPRYLIKTRGQQVTLSCSPISGHRSVSWYQQTPGQGLQFLFEYFSETQRNKGNFPGRFSGRQFSNSRSEMNVSTLELGDSALYLCASSLFLGPGGRSPLHFGNGTRLTVT.

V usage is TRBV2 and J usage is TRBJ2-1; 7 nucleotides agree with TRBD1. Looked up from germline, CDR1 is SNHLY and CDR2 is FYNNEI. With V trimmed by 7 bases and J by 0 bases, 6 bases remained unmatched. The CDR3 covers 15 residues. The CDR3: CASNDRDPSYNEQFF. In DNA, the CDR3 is TGTGCCAGCAACGACAGGGACCCCTCCTACAATGAGCAGTTCTTC.

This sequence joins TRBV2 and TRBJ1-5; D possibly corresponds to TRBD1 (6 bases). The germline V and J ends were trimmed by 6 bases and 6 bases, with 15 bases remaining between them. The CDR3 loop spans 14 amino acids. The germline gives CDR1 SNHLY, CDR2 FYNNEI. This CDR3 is CASSPLQGPQPQHF. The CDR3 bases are TGTGCCAGCAGCCCCCTACAGGGACCTCAGCCCCAGCATTTT.

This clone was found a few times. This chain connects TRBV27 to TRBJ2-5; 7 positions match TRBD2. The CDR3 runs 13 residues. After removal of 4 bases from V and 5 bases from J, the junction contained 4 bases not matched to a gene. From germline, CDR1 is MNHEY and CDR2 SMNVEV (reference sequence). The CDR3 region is CASSYWRGETQYF. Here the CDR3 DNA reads TGTGCCAGCAGTTATTGGCGGGGGGAGACCCAGTACTTC.

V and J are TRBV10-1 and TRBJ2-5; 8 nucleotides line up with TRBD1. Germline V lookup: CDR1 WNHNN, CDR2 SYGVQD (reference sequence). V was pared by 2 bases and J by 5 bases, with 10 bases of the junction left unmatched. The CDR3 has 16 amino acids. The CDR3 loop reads CASSEGQGASKETQYF. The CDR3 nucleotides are TGCGCCAGCAGTGAGGGGCAGGGGGCAAGCAAGGAGACCCAGTACTTC.

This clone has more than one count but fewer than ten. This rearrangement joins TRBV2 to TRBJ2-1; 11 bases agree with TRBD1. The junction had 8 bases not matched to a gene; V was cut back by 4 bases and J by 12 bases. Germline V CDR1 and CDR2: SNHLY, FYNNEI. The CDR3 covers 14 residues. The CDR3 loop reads CASSVGTGGFPQFF. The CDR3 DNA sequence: TGTGCCAGCAGTGTTGGGACAGGGGGATTCCCGCAGTTCTTC.

The CDR3 sequence is CASSFGTPYEQYF. The CDR3 bases are TGTGCCAGCAGCTTCGGGACACCCTACGAGCAGTACTTC. The chain couples TRBV7-8 to TRBJ2-7, with D possibly matching TRBD1 (6 bases). Trimming took 3 bases from V and 2 from J, leaving 8 bases between them. This CDR3 has 13 amino acids. CDR1 is SGHVS and CDR2 is FQNEAQ in the germline V gene.

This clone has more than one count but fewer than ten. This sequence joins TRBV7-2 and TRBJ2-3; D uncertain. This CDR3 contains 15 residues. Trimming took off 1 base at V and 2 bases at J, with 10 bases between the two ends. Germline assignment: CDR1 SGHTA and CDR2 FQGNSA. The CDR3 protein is CASSLEVGNTDTQYF. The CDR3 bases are TGTGCCAGCAGCTTAGAAGTTGGGAACACAGATACGCAGTATTTT.

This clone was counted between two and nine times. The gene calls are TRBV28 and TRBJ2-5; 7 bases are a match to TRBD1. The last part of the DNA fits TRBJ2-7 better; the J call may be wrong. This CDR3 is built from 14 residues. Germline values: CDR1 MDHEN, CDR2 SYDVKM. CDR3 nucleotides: TGTGCCAGCAGTCTCCCCGACAGGGCCTACGAGCAGTACTTC. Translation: CASSLPDRAYEQYF.

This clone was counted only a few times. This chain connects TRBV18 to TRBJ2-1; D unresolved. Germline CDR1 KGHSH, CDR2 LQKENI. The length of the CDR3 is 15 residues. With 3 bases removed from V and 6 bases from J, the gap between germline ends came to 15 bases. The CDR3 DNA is TGTGCCAGCTCACCTGCCGCGGTGCCCAGCAATGAGCAGTTCTTC. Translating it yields CASSPAAVPSNEQFF.

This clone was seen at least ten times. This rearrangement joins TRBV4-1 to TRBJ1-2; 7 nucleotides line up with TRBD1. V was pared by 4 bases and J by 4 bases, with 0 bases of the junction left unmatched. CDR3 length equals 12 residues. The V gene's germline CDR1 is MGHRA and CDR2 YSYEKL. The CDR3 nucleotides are TGCGCCAGCAGCCGGGACAGCTATGGCTACACCTTC. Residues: CASSRDSYGYTF.

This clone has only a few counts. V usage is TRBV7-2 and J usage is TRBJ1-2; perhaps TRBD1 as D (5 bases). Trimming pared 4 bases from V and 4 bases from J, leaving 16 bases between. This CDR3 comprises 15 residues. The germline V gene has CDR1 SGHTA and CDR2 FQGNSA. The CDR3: CASSSESTGIYGYTF. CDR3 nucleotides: TGTGCCAGCAGCTCGGAGAGTACAGGAATCTATGGCTACACCTTC.

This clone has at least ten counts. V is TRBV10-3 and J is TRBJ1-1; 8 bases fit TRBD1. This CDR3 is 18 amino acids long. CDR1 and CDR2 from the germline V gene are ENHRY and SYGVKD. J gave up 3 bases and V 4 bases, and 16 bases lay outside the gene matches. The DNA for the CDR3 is TGTGCCATCAGTGGGTCCTCATTCAGGGGGCGGGTTGACACTGAAGCTTTCTTT. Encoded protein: CAISGSSFRGRVDTEAFF.

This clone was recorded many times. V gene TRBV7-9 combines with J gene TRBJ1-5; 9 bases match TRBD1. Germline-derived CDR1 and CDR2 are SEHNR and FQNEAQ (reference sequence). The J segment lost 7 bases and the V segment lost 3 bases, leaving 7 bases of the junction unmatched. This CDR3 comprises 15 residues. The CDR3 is CASSFDRGSGQPQHF. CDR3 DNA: TGTGCCAGCAGCTTTGACAGGGGGTCGGGGCAGCCCCAGCATTTT.

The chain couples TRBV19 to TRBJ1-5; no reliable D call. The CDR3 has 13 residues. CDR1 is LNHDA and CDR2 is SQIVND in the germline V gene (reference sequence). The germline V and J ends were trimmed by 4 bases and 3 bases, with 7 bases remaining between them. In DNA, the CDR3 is TGTGCCAGTAGTAACCAGTACAATCAGCCCCAGCATTTT. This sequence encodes CASSNQYNQPQHF.

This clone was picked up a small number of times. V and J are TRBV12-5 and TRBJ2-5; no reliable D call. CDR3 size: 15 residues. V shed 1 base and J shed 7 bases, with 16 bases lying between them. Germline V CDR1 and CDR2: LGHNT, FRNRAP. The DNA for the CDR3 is TGTGCTAGTGGTTTGGGCGGCCAAGGTTCGGGGACCCAGTACTTC. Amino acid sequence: CASGLGGQGSGTQYF.

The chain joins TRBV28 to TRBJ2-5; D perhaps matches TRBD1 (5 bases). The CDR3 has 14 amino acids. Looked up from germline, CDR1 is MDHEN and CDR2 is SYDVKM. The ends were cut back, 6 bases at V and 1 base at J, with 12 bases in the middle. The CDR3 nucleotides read TGTGCCAGCAGGAGAGGTGACAGCCAAGAGACCCAGTACTTC. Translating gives CASRRGDSQETQYF.

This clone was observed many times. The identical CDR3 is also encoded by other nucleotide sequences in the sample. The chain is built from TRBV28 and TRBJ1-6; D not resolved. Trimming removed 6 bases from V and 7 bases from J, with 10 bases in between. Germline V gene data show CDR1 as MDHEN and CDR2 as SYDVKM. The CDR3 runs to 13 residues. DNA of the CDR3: TGTGCCAGCAGGGGGTCCTCAAATTCACCCCTCCACTTT. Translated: CASRGSSNSPLHF.

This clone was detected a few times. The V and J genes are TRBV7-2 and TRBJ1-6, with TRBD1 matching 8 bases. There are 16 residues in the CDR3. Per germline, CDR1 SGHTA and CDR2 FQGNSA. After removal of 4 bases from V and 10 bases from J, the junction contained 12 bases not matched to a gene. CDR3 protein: CASSSQPRQGTSPLHF. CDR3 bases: TGTGCCAGCAGCTCTCAACCACGACAGGGGACCTCACCCCTCCACTTT.

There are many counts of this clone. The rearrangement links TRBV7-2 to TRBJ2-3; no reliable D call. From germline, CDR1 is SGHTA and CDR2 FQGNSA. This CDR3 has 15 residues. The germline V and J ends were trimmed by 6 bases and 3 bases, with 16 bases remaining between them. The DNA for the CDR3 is TGTGCCAGCAGTCTTTTAATTTCTCAGACAGATACGCAGTATTTT. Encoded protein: CASSLLISQTDTQYF.

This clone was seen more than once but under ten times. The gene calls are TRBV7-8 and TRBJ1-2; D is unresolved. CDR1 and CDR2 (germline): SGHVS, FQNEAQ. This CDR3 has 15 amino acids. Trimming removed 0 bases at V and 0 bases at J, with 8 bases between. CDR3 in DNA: TGTGCCAGCAGCTTAGCTCTTCTAGCTAACTATGGCTACACCTTC. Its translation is CASSLALLANYGYTF.